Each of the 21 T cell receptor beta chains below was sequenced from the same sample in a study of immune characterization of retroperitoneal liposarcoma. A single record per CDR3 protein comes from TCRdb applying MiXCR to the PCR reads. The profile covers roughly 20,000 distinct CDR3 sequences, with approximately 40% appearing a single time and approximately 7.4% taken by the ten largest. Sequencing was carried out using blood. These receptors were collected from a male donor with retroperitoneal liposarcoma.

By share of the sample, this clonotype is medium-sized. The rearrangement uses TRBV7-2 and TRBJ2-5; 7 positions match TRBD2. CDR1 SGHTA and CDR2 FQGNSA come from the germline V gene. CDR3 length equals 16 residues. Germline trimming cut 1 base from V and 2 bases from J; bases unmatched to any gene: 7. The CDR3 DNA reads TGTGCCAGCAGCTTAGGTGGTAGCGGGTCTCAAGAGACCCAGTACTTC. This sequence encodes CASSLGGSGSQETQYF.

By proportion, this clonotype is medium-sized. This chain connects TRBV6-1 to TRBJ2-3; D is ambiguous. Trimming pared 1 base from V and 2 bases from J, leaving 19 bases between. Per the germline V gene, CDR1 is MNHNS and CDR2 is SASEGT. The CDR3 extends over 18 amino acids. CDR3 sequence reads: CASSEGSNRRIFTDTQYF. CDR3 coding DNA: TGTGCCAGCAGTGAAGGCTCGAACAGAAGAATTTTCACAGATACGCAGTATTTT.

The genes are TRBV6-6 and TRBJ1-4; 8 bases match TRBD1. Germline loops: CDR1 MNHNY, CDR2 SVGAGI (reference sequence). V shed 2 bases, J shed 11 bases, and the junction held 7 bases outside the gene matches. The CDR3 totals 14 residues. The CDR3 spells CASSYITQGEKLFF. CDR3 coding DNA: TGTGCCAGCAGTTACATCACACAGGGGGAGAAACTGTTTTTT.

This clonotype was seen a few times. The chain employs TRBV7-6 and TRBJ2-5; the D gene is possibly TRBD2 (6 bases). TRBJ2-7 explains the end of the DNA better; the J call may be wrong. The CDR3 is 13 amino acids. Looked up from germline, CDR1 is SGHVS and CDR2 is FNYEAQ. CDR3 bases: TGTGCCAGCAGCTTAGGCGGGACCTACGAGCAGTACTTC. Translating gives CASSLGGTYEQYF.

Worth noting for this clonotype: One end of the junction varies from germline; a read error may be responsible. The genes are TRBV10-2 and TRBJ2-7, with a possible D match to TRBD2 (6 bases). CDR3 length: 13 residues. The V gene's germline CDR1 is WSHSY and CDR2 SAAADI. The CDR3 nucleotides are TGTGCCAGCAGTGAACGGGAGCAAAAGCCCCAGTCCTTC. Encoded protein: CASSEREQKPQSF.

The CDR3 here is CASTTPGQGRDIQYF. The CDR3 region has the DNA TGTGCCAGCACCACCCCGGGACAGGGGAGGGACATTCAGTACTTC. The chain couples TRBV7-2 to TRBJ2-4; TRBD1 matches 10 bases. Germline V gene lookup returns CDR1 SGHTA and CDR2 FQGNSA. Losses at the gene ends were 7 bases for V and 8 bases for J; bases not matched to a gene: 11. The CDR3 has 15 residues.

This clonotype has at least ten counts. CDR3 sequence: CASSYSGRDLYGYTF. The CDR3 DNA reads as TGTGCCAGCAGTTACTCGGGCAGGGACCTCTATGGCTACACCTTC. V and J are TRBV6-5 and TRBJ1-2; the D gene is possibly TRBD1 (5 bases). Deletions cut 0 bases from V and 4 bases from J, with 12 bases between. Germline CDR1 reads MNHEY; CDR2 reads SVGAGI. The CDR3 runs 15 residues.

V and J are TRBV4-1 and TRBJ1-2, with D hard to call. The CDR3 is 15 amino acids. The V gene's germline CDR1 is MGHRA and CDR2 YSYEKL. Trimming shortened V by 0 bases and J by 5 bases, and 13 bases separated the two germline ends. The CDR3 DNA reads TGCGCCAGCAGCCAAGATCCCGGAGGATCGTATGGCTACACCTTC. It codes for CASSQDPGGSYGYTF.

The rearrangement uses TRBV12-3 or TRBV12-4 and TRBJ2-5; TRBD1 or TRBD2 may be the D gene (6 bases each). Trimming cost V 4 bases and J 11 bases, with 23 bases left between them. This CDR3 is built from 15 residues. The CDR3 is CASSYEGGFMGEQYF. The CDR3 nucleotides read TGTGCCAGCAGTTACGAGGGGGGCTTTATGGGTGAGCAGTACTTC.

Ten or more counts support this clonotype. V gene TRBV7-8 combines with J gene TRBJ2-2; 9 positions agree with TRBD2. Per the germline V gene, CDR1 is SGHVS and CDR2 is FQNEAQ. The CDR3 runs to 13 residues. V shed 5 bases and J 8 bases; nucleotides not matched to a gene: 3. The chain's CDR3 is CASSIAGGGELFF. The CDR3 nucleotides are TGTGCCAGCAGCATCGCGGGGGGGGGGGAGCTGTTTTTT.

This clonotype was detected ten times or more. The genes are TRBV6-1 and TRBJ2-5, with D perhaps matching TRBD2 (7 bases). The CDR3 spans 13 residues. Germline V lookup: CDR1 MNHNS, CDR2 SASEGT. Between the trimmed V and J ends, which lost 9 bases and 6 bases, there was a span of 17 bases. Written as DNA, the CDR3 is TGTGCCAGTGGATCCGGGGGGCTGAAGACCCAGTACTTC. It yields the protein CASGSGGLKTQYF.

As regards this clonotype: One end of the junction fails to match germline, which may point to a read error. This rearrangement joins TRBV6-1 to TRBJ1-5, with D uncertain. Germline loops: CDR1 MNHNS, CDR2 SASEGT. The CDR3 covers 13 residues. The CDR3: CASREDYNQPQHF. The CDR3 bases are TGTGCCAGCAGGGAAGATTACAATCAGCCCCAGCATTTT.

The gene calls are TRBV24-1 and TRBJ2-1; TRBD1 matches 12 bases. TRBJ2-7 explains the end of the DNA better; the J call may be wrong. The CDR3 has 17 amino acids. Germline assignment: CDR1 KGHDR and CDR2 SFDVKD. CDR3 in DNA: TGTGCCACCAGTGATTTGGCGGGACAGGGGGCCTACAATGAGCAGTACTTC. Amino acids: CATSDLAGQGAYNEQYF.

The CDR3 loop is CASSLTTGGAFTGELFF. As DNA, the CDR3 is TGCGCCAGCAGCCTTACGACAGGGGGCGCGTTCACCGGGGAGCTGTTTTTT. V gene TRBV4-3 combines with J gene TRBJ2-2, with TRBD1 identical over 10 bases. Germline V gene data show CDR1 as LGHNA and CDR2 as YSLEER. The CDR3 covers 17 residues. Trimming cost V 4 bases and J 4 bases; bases outside gene matches: 9.

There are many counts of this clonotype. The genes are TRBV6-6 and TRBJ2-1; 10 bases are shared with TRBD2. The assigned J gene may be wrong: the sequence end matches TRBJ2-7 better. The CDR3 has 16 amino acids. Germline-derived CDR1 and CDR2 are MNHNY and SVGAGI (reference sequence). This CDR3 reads CASSYSLAGDRDEQYF. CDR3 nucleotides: TGTGCCAGCAGTTACTCCCTAGCGGGAGATCGAGACGAGCAGTACTTC.

CDR3 amino acids: CASSQLAGTDTQYF. The CDR3 nucleotides are TGTGCCAGCAGCCAATTAGCGGGCACAGATACGCAGTATTTT. The chain carries TRBV3-1 and TRBJ2-3, with TRBD2 as a possible D gene (6 bases). V gave up 2 bases and J gave up 1 base, with 7 bases separating them. The CDR3 has 14 amino acids. The germline V gene has CDR1 LGHDT and CDR2 YNNKEL (reference sequence).

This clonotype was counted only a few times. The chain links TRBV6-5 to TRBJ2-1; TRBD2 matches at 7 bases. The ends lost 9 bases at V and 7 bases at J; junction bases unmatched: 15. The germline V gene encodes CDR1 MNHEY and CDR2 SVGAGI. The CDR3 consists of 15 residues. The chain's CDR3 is CASSGGRSLWNEQFF. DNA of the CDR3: TGTGCCAGTTCGGGCGGGAGATCTCTTTGGAATGAGCAGTTCTTC.

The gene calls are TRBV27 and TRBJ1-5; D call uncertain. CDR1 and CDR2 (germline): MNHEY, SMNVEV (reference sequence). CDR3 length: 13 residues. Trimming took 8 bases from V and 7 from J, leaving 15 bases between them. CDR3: CASGWPGRQPQHF. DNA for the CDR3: TGTGCCAGCGGGTGGCCCGGGAGGCAGCCCCAGCATTTT.

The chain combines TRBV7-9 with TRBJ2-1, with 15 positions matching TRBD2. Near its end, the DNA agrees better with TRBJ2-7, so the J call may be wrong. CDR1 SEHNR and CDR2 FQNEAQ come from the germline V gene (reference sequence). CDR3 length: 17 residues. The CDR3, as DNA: TGTGCCACCGGCGGGGGGACTAGCGGGAGGTCCCTTGAGCGGCAGTACTTC. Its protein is CATGGGTSGRSLERQYF.

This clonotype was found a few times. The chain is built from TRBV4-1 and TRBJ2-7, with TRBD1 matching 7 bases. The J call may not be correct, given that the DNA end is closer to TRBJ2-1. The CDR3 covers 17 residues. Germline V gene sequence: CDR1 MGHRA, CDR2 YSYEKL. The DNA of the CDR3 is TGCGCCAGCAGCCAAACCGCAACCAGGGGGAGCATGTATGAGCAGTTCTTC. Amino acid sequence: CASSQTATRGSMYEQFF.

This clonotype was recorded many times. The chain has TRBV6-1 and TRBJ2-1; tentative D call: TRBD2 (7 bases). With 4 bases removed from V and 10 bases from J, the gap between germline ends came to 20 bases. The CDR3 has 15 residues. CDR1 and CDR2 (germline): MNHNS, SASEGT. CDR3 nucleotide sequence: TGTGCCAGCAGTGCCCGGGGAGGGGGTTACTACGAGCAGTTCTTC. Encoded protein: CASSARGGGYYEQFF.